The T cell receptor beta chain under discussion was sequenced for a study of cytomegalovirus exposure and HLA in healthy donors. Study information: A prior study identified 90 million to 120 million unique TCR beta sequences from about 180 million T cells.

The primer mix had 60 Vbeta and 13 Jbeta primers. Sequencing used immunoSEQ multiplex PCR; TCRdb keeps in-frame clones, though not all of them. The table lists roughly 90,000 clones, around three quarters of them singletons. Study observations and caveats: According to reports, the classifier identified cytomegalovirus status with high specificity and sensitivity.

The V segment lost 2 bases and the J segment 7 bases; nucleotides outside the gene matches: 13. Germline V gene lookup returns CDR1 ENHRY and CDR2 SYGVKD. The CDR3 totals 17 residues. Concerning this clone: The antigen is not known.

The sample taken for sequencing was PBMCs. The receptor was derived from a man younger than 45 in good health and CMV-seronegative. The chain has TRBV10-3 and TRBJ1-4; 7 positions match TRBD1. The CDR3, as DNA: TGTGCCATCAGTGAGGGCCGGGACAGAAGATGGGGTGAAAAACTGTTTTTT. Translation gives CAISEGRDRRWGEKLFF.